The 14 T cell receptor beta chains reported below all come from one sample, sequenced in a study of cytomegalovirus exposure and HLA in healthy donors. The study ran its PCR with 60 Vbeta and 13 Jbeta primers. Using immunoSEQ multiplex PCR, the repertoire was profiled, and TCRdb retains in-frame clones only, with some absent. In the table there are over 85,000 clones, about 70% of which are singletons. Sample: PBMCs. These TCRs come from a man aged 25 to 40 in good health and CMV-seronegative.

This clone was observed a few times. The chain employs TRBV7-2 and TRBJ2-7, with a possible D match to TRBD1 (6 bases). Trimming removed 5 bases from V and 0 bases from J, with 11 bases in between. This CDR3 region has 14 residues. Germline CDR1 SGHTA, CDR2 FQGNSA. CDR3 loop: CASSRDTISYEQYF. DNA of the CDR3: TGTGCCAGCAGCCGGGACACTATCTCCTACGAGCAGTACTTC. Complete variable domain (other parts from reference TRBV7-2 and TRBJ2-7): GAGVSQSPSNKVTEKGKDVELRCDPISGHTALYWYRQSLGQGLEFLIYFQGNSAPDKSGLPSDRFSAERTGGSVSTLTIQRTQQEDSAVYLCASSRDTISYEQYFGPGTRLTVT.

This clone has more than one count but fewer than ten. J is TRBJ1-1 and V is TRBV29-1; D not certain. Germline V gene data show CDR1 as SQVTM and CDR2 as ANQGSEA. V shed 7 bases and J shed 6 bases, with 12 bases lying between them. The CDR3 spans 11 residues. CDR3 sequence: CSGTEGAEAFF. The DNA of the CDR3 is TGCAGCGGGACGGAGGGCGCTGAAGCTTTCTTT.

V is TRBV10-3 and J is TRBJ2-2; 9 bases map to TRBD1. The V segment lost 0 bases and the J segment 3 bases; nucleotides outside the gene matches: 5. The germline CDR1 and CDR2 sequences are ENHRY and SYGVKD. The CDR3 extends over 17 amino acids. As DNA, the CDR3 is TGTGCCATCAGTGAGTCCAGGACAGGGGTGTACACCGGGGAGCTGTTTTTT. This sequence encodes CAISESRTGVYTGELFF.

The V call is TRBV13, the J call TRBJ1-1; TRBD1 matches at 8 bases. Trimming removed 6 bases from V and 5 bases from J; junction bases left unmatched: 11. CDR3 length equals 15 residues. In germline, CDR1 is PRHDT, CDR2 FYEKMQ (reference sequence). The CDR3 is CASSSAQGADTEAFF. The CDR3 DNA follows: TGTGCCAGCAGTTCCGCCCAGGGGGCTGATACTGAAGCTTTCTTT.

The genes are TRBV27 and TRBJ2-3, with D possibly being TRBD2 (5 bases). CDR1 and CDR2 from the germline V gene are MNHEY and SMNVEV (reference sequence). Deletions cut 2 bases from V and 5 bases from J, with 5 bases between. There are 12 residues in the CDR3. The CDR3 coding sequence is TGTGCCAGCAGTTTAGCGGGAGATACGCAGTATTTT. Translated: CASSLAGDTQYF.

The chain has TRBV5-1 and TRBJ2-1; 10 nucleotides match TRBD1. There are 15 residues in the CDR3. The J segment lost 6 bases and the V segment lost 0 bases, leaving 3 bases of the junction unmatched. Germline lookup yields CDR1 SGHRS and CDR2 YFSETQ. The CDR3 loop is CASSLGQGAGNEQFF. The CDR3 DNA is TGCGCCAGCAGCTTGGGACAGGGGGCCGGCAATGAGCAGTTCTTC.

This chain joins TRBV15 and TRBJ2-3; TRBD2 agrees at 8 bases. CDR1 is LNHNV and CDR2 is YYDKDF in the germline V gene (reference sequence). The CDR3 is 15 amino acids. With 4 bases clipped from V and 0 bases from J, the junction kept 3 bases outside the gene matches. DNA of the CDR3: TGTGCCACCAGCACCGGACTAGCAAGCACAGATACGCAGTATTTT. Protein product: CATSTGLASTDTQYF.

This clone was picked up one time. V usage is TRBV7-7 and J usage is TRBJ2-1, with 7 bases lining up with TRBD2. CDR1 is SSHAT and CDR2 is FNYEAQ in the germline V gene (reference sequence). V gave up 1 base and J gave up 7 bases; unmatched junction bases: 7. The CDR3 is made up of 15 amino acids. Here the CDR3 reads CASSLGAGEVNEQFF. DNA for the CDR3: TGTGCCAGCAGCTTAGGGGCGGGAGAGGTAAATGAGCAGTTCTTC.

The chain links TRBV2 to TRBJ1-4; D is uncertain. The CDR3 spans 15 residues. Germline values: CDR1 SNHLY, CDR2 FYNNEI. Trimming pared 7 bases from V and 3 bases from J, leaving 15 bases between. The CDR3 DNA sequence: TGTGCCAGCATTAGAACCGGAGCACCTAATGAAAAACTGTTTTTT. Protein: CASIRTGAPNEKLFF.

This clone turned up a few times. V is TRBV9 and J is TRBJ2-3, with 9 bases fitting TRBD2. The CDR3 has 16 amino acids. J lost 4 bases, V lost 7 bases, and 13 bases had no gene match. Germline assignment: CDR1 SGDLS and CDR2 YYNGEE. The CDR3 nucleotides are TGTGCCAGCCTAAGTGGGGCGGGAGGGCCTCCAGATACGCAGTATTTT. Its protein product is CASLSGAGGPPDTQYF.

A few counts support this clone. V usage is TRBV5-6 and J usage is TRBJ1-1; TRBD1 agrees at 8 bases. This CDR3 has 14 residues. The germline V gene has CDR1 SGHDT and CDR2 YYEEEE. The V gene end was trimmed by 5 bases and the J gene end by 6 bases; junction bases not matched to a gene: 9. The CDR3 loop reads CASSSGTGRPEAFF. CDR3 coding DNA: TGTGCCAGCAGTTCCGGGACAGGCCGTCCTGAAGCTTTCTTT.

The chain employs TRBV5-1 and TRBJ2-1; 8 nucleotides agree with TRBD2. With V trimmed by 2 bases and J by 0 bases, 4 bases remained unmatched. Germline values: CDR1 SGHRS, CDR2 YFSETQ. The CDR3 is 16 amino acids. The CDR3 DNA is TGCGCCAGCAGCTTTTTAGCGGGGAACTCCTACAATGAGCAGTTCTTC. Protein sequence: CASSFLAGNSYNEQFF.

The chain recombines TRBV6-4 with TRBJ1-1, with TRBD1 matching 8 bases. The CDR3 is 14 amino acids. Germline CDR1 and CDR2: MRHNA and SNTAGT. V gave up 6 bases and J gave up 0 bases; unmatched junction bases: 3. The CDR3 DNA follows: TGTGCCAGCAGAAGGACAGGGATGAACACTGAAGCTTTCTTT. It codes for CASRRTGMNTEAFF.

V gene TRBV4-1 combines with J gene TRBJ2-4; weak D call: TRBD2 (8 bases). Trimming took 5 bases from V and 2 from J, leaving 28 bases between them. Germline CDR1 MGHRA, CDR2 YSYEKL. CDR3 length: 20 amino acids. Here the CDR3 DNA reads TGCGCCAGCAGCTCCCTCCCGGATAGCGGGGCCAGGGGGTCCAAAAACATTCAGTACTTC. Translating it yields CASSSLPDSGARGSKNIQYF.